A single sample is the source of the 17 T cell receptor beta chains below, sequenced in a study of regulatory T cells in long-lasting Graves disease listed by TCRdb under 2021. Libraries were built with multiplex PCR. The sequencer listed for this sample is Illumina HiSeq 4000. iRepertoire HTBI primers and Arm-PCR amplification of CDR3 regions were used to construct TCR beta libraries. The public sequencing data were trimmed at Q25 with fastp and processed into clonotypes with MiXCR by TCRdb, which kept only in-frame beta chains. Merged by CDR3 protein, the rows form single entries marked with the most common genes and DNA. The sample table records some 350,000 distinct CDR3 sequences; 15% to 20% of these occur just once. About 19% of the sample is taken by the ten largest. Explained via the paper, the time point label denotes: newly diagnosed GD, antithyroid drugs for less than 3 months. For both TCR sequencing and RNA sequencing, RNA was extracted from PBMCs using TRIzol.

The sample was also linked to a second study, of T cells in Graves' hyperthyroidism and ophthalmopathy.

Sequenced here: peripheral blood mononuclear cells (PBMCs), sampled at new diagnosis, from a patient treated with antithyroid drugs. The receptors originated from a woman younger than 35 with Graves disease. Donor details come from another sample of the same person, matched by shared clones.

This chain uses TRBV27 with TRBJ1-2, with D possibly matching TRBD1 (5 bases). Trimming removed 5 bases at V and 5 bases at J, with 21 bases between. Germline values: CDR1 MNHEY, CDR2 SMNVEV (reference sequence). This CDR3 region has 16 residues. Here the CDR3 DNA reads TGTGCCAGCAGTCCTCGGGACTGGCACAAAACTTATGGCTACACCTTC. This sequence encodes CASSPRDWHKTYGYTF.

This clonotype has ten or more counts. This chain links TRBV20-1 with TRBJ2-7, with TRBD2 matching 13 bases. This CDR3 spans 15 amino acids. Germline values: CDR1 DFQATT, CDR2 SNEGSKA (reference sequence). The ends lost 5 bases at V and 5 bases at J; junction bases unmatched: 9. This CDR3 reads CSARRLAGGENEQYF. The CDR3 DNA is TGCAGTGCTCGCCGACTAGCGGGGGGCGAAAACGAGCAGTACTTC.

Of note for this clonotype: This clone may be a read error of a much larger clone one base away. Since no conserved phenylalanine or tryptophan closes the CDR3, a read error is the likely cause. The rearrangement links TRBV18 to TRBJ1-2; 7 nucleotides line up with TRBD1. This CDR3 has 13 amino acids. Germline values: CDR1 KGHSH, CDR2 LQKENI. V lost 4 bases and J lost 5; bases outside the gene matches: 4. CDR3 nucleotides: TGTGCCAGCTCACAGGGACAGATGTATGGCTACACCCTC. Protein product: CASSQGQMYGYTL.

In this sample, this clonotype turned up a few times. This sequence joins TRBV5-1 and TRBJ1-5; TRBD1 matches 8 bases. The germline gives CDR1 SGHRS, CDR2 YFSETQ. The ends lost 0 bases at V and 11 bases at J; junction bases unmatched: 7. The CDR3 length is 14 residues. The CDR3 nucleotides are TGCGCCAGCAGCTTGGATGGACAGGGTTTAACCCAGCATTTT. Translation: CASSLDGQGLTQHF.

This clonotype was counted a single time. The junction shows a germline mismatch at one end, possibly a read error. The rearrangement joins TRBV10-1 to TRBJ1-2, with a weak D call TRBD1 (5 bases). The CDR3 consists of 12 residues. The germline gives CDR1 WNHNN, CDR2 SYGVQD (reference sequence). CDR3 bases: TGTGCCAGCAGTTACCGGGGCTCTGGCTACACCTTC. This codes for CASSYRGSGYTF.

In its sample, this clonotype was seen many times. This rearrangement joins TRBV2 to TRBJ2-3, with unresolved D. V was clipped by 7 bases and J by 6 bases, with 14 bases between them. From germline, CDR1 is SNHLY and CDR2 FYNNEI. The CDR3 is made up of 13 amino acids. DNA of the CDR3: TGTGCCAGCACAACCCAAGGTCTGGATACGCAGTATTTT. Residues: CASTTQGLDTQYF. The full variable domain, in which reference TRBV2 and TRBJ2-3 provide the parts outside the CDR3, is EPEVTQTPSHQVTQMGQEVILRCVPISNHLYFYWYRQILGQKVEFLVSFYNNEISEKSEIFDDQFSVERPDGSNFTLKIRSTKLEDSAMYFCASTTQGLDTQYFGPGTRLTVL.

This clonotype was counted ten times or more. The chain couples TRBV2 to TRBJ1-2, with D possibly TRBD1 on 5 matching bases. With 7 bases removed from V and 7 bases from J, the gap between germline ends came to 19 bases. CDR1 and CDR2 from the germline V gene are SNHLY and FYNNEI. There are 14 residues in the CDR3. The CDR3 spells CASTSVGTGGGYTF. The CDR3 DNA reads as TGTGCCAGCACTAGTGTGGGGACTGGAGGTGGCTACACCTTC.

This clonotype was detected only a few times. V is TRBV6-1 and J is TRBJ1-5; D gene ambiguous. The CDR3 totals 13 residues. Looked up from germline, CDR1 is MNHNS and CDR2 is SASEGT. V lost 6 bases to trimming and J lost 7 bases, with 13 bases between them. This chain's CDR3 is CASSQTPGQPQHF. In DNA form, the CDR3 reads TGTGCCAGCAGCCAAACACCCGGGCAGCCCCAGCATTTT.

This clonotype was counted many times. This chain uses TRBV2 with TRBJ2-1; 8 bases align to TRBD2. V lost 7 bases and J lost 9; bases outside the gene matches: 11. The germline CDR1 and CDR2 sequences are SNHLY and FYNNEI. This CDR3 spans 14 amino acids. CDR3 coding DNA: TGTGCCAGCAAGGTGGGGTCTAGCGGGTTTGAGCAGTTCTTC. This gives the protein CASKVGSSGFEQFF.

This clonotype has at least ten counts. V is TRBV4-1 and J is TRBJ1-2, with 7 nucleotides matching TRBD1. Germline V lookup: CDR1 MGHRA, CDR2 YSYEKL. The CDR3 spans 17 residues. J was trimmed by 8 bases and V by 0 bases; bases with no gene match: 15. The CDR3 reads CASSQERTGAERYGYTF. The CDR3, as DNA: TGCGCCAGCAGCCAAGAAAGGACAGGCGCCGAACGATACGGCTACACCTTC.

In this sample, this clonotype turned up many times. This rearrangement joins TRBV9 to TRBJ2-5, with 7 bases aligning to TRBD1. V was clipped by 3 bases and J by 5 bases; unmatched bases: 10. The CDR3 spans 15 residues. The germline gives CDR1 SGDLS, CDR2 YYNGEE. The CDR3 coding sequence is TGTGCCAGCAGCGGGACAGCCACCAGGGGGGAGACCCAGTACTTC. Protein product: CASSGTATRGETQYF.

The V gene is TRBV9, the J gene TRBJ2-1; 7 positions agree with TRBD1. Trimming at V came to 1 base and at J to 3 bases, leaving 4 bases not matched to a gene. Germline lookup yields CDR1 SGDLS and CDR2 YYNGEE. This CDR3 region has 15 residues. This CDR3 reads CASSVTGVHYNEQFF. DNA for the CDR3: TGTGCCAGCAGCGTAACAGGGGTTCACTACAATGAGCAGTTCTTC.

This clonotype was seen many times. This chain links TRBV7-9 with TRBJ2-7; TRBD1 aligns across 9 bases. Trimming cost V 5 bases and J 2 bases; bases outside gene matches: 4. The CDR3 loop spans 14 amino acids. Germline V lookup: CDR1 SEHNR, CDR2 FQNEAQ (reference sequence). The CDR3: CASSVGQGPYEQYF. CDR3 nucleotide sequence: TGTGCCAGCAGCGTGGGACAGGGACCCTACGAGCAGTACTTC. Variable domain in full (rest from reference TRBV7-9 and TRBJ2-7): DTGVSQNPRHKITKRGQNVTFRCDPISEHNRLYWYRQTLGQGPEFLTYFQNEAQLEKSRLLSDRFSAERPKGSFSTLEIQRTEQGDSAMYLCASSVGQGPYEQYFGPGTRLTVT.

This clonotype was detected a few times. V usage is TRBV2 and J usage is TRBJ1-6, with 7 bases identical to TRBD1. V lost 5 bases to trimming and J lost 6 bases; unmatched junction nucleotides: 13. The CDR3 consists of 17 residues. CDR1 SNHLY and CDR2 FYNNEI come from the germline V gene. CDR3 loop: CASSYRTGLGSNSPLHF. The CDR3 nucleotides are TGTGCCAGCAGTTATAGGACAGGCCTAGGGAGTAATTCACCCCTCCACTTT.

The chain links TRBV29-1 to TRBJ1-2; D is perhaps TRBD1 (6 bases). From germline, CDR1 is SQVTM and CDR2 ANQGSEA. V was pared by 7 bases and J by 7 bases, with 19 bases between. The CDR3 loop spans 13 amino acids. CDR3 sequence: CSAGDIAKFGYTF. CDR3 nucleotide sequence: TGCAGCGCGGGGGACATTGCTAAGTTTGGCTACACCTTC. The whole variable domain, filled in from reference TRBV29-1 and TRBJ1-2, reads SAVISQKPSRDICQRGTSLTIQCQVDSQVTMMFWYRQQPGQSLTLIATANQGSEATYESGFVIDKFPISRPNLTFSTLTVSNMSPEDSSIYLCSAGDIAKFGYTFGSGTRLTVV.

This clonotype appeared many times. Here the CDR3 reads CASSWGQGDQPQHF. CDR3 bases: TGTGCCAGCAGCTGGGGACAGGGTGATCAGCCCCAGCATTTT. The V gene is TRBV3-1, the J gene TRBJ1-5, with 9 bases lining up with TRBD1. V shed 5 bases, J shed 5 bases, and the junction held 4 bases outside the gene matches. Germline V gene data show CDR1 as LGHDT and CDR2 as YNNKEL (reference sequence). The CDR3 contains 14 residues.

This chain joins TRBV24-1 and TRBJ2-1; 10 bases are shared with TRBD2. With V trimmed by 3 bases and J by 7 bases, 11 bases remained unmatched. This CDR3 has 17 amino acids. Germline V gene lookup returns CDR1 KGHDR and CDR2 SFDVKD. CDR3 residues: CATSDPTTSGVFNEQFF. The CDR3 bases are TGTGCCACCAGTGATCCAACAACTAGCGGGGTTTTTAATGAGCAGTTCTTC.